Following are 6 T cell receptor beta chains from one sample sequenced in a study of response to subunit inactivated influenza vaccine. TCRdb reprocessed the RT-PCR reads with MiXCR, giving one entry per CDR3 protein. Of 300,000 to 350,000 distinct CDR3 sequences in the sample, approximately 20% were seen once. The specimen was PBMCs from blood, collected less than 22 months after vaccination. These receptors all come from a man aged 50-75 years who received an inactivated influenza vaccine.

The chain uses TRBV7-2 and TRBJ2-3; the match to TRBD1 covers 7 bases. Germline V gene lookup returns CDR1 SGHTA and CDR2 FQGNSA. This CDR3 comprises 15 residues. The V and J ends lost 5 bases and 2 bases, in that order; junction bases with no gene match: 7. DNA for the CDR3: TGTGCCAGCAGCCCTAGACAGGGTTCCACAGATACGCAGTATTTT. This translates into CASSPRQGSTDTQYF. The entire variable domain, with the rest obtained from reference TRBV7-2 and TRBJ2-3, is as follows: GAGVSQSPSNKVTEKGKDVELRCDPISGHTALYWYRQSLGQGLEFLIYFQGNSAPDKSGLPSDRFSAERTGGSVSTLTIQRTQQEDSAVYLCASSPRQGSTDTQYFGPGTRLTVL.

This sequence joins TRBV7-9 and TRBJ1-1; D is possibly TRBD1 (6 bases). The CDR3 has 13 amino acids. Looked up from germline, CDR1 is SEHNR and CDR2 is FQNEAQ (reference sequence). The V end lost 1 base, the J end lost 6 bases, and 9 bases lay between the germline ends. The CDR3 DNA sequence: TGTGCCAGCAGCTTAGATGGGGGCTCTGAAGCTTTCTTT. This gives the protein CASSLDGGSEAFF.

A few counts support this clonotype. The V gene is TRBV4-3, the J gene TRBJ1-1; D gene uncertain. Trimming removed 0 bases from V and 3 bases from J, with 17 bases in between. CDR1 is LGHNA and CDR2 is YSLEER in the germline V gene. The CDR3 contains 17 residues. CDR3 sequence reads: CASSQEVLGRGDTEAFF. The CDR3, as DNA: TGCGCCAGCAGCCAAGAGGTTTTAGGACGCGGCGACACTGAAGCTTTCTTT.

This clonotype was counted ten times or more. V gene TRBV24-1 combines with J gene TRBJ1-2; 7 bases line up with TRBD1. Germline V lookup: CDR1 KGHDR, CDR2 SFDVKD. Unmatched junction bases numbered 15, after V lost 4 bases and J lost 8 bases. The CDR3 loop spans 16 amino acids. CDR3 loop: CATSDHQVTGLRGYTF. The CDR3 nucleotides are TGTGCCACCAGTGACCATCAGGTGACAGGGCTAAGAGGCTACACCTTC.

The chain's CDR3 is CASRMTGFLYGYTF. The CDR3 DNA is TGTGCCAGCAGGATGACAGGGTTCTTGTATGGCTACACCTTC. The chain has TRBV2 and TRBJ1-2, with 7 bases fitting TRBD1. V lost 6 bases and J lost 5; bases outside the gene matches: 9. CDR1 and CDR2 (germline): SNHLY, FYNNEI. This CDR3 is built from 14 residues.

This clonotype has more than one count but fewer than ten. This sequence joins TRBV28 and TRBJ2-7; D call uncertain. Germline assignment: CDR1 MDHEN and CDR2 SYDVKM. The V gene lost 2 bases and the J gene lost 1 base, with 9 bases spanning the gap. The CDR3 is 14 residues long. The CDR3 DNA follows: TGTGCCAGCAGTTTAGACTGGTCTTCCTACGAGCAGTACTTC. As protein: CASSLDWSSYEQYF.